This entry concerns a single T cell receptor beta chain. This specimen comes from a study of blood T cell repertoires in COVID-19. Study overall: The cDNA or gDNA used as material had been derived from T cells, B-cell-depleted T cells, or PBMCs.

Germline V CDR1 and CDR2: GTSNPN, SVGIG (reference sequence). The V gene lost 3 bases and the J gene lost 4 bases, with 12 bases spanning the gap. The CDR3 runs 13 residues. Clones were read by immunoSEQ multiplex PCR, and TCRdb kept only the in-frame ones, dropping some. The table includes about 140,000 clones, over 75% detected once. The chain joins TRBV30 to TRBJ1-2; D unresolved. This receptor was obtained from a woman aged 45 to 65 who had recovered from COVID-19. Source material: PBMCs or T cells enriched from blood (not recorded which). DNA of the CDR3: TGTGCCTGGAGAAACGACATGGTCTATGGCTACACCTTC. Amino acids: CAWRNDMVYGYTF.